The 28 T cell receptor beta chains reported below all come from one sample, sequenced in a study of shared clonotypes between healthy human individuals. Only in-frame clones appear in the TCRdb table, and some are missing; sequencing was by immunoSEQ multiplex PCR. The profile shows 2 million to 2.5 million clones, 85% to 95% of them singletons. Sequenced: naive CD4+ T cells from PBMCs. Subset meaning: CD45RA+ positively selected. The receptors come from a man aged 18 to 29 in good health. Some clones in this sample may be carry-over from other donors' samples.

The rearrangement uses TRBV14 and TRBJ2-1, with 11 bases that match TRBD2. With 3 bases clipped from V and 9 bases from J, the junction kept 16 bases outside the gene matches. Per germline, CDR1 SGHDN and CDR2 FVKESK. The CDR3 covers 18 residues. This CDR3 is CASSQASFASGRSPEQFF. The CDR3 coding sequence is TGTGCCAGCAGCCAGGCAAGCTTCGCTAGCGGGAGGAGCCCTGAGCAGTTCTTC.

V gene TRBV7-2 combines with J gene TRBJ2-7; 9 positions agree with TRBD1. The germline V gene encodes CDR1 SGHTA and CDR2 FQGNSA. The CDR3 contains 14 residues. V was pared by 4 bases and J by 4 bases, with 5 bases of the junction left unmatched. CDR3 coding DNA: TGTGCCAGCAGCTCCCGGACAGGGGCATACGAGCAGTACTTC. Protein sequence: CASSSRTGAYEQYF. Together with reference TRBV7-2 and TRBJ2-7, the CDR3 gives the full variable domain: GAGVSQSPSNKVTEKGKDVELRCDPISGHTALYWYRQSLGQGLEFLIYFQGNSAPDKSGLPSDRFSAERTGGSVSTLTIQRTQQEDSAVYLCASSSRTGAYEQYFGPGTRLTVT.

CDR3 sequence reads: CASSQDGTGPQPQHF. The CDR3, as DNA: TGCGCCAGCAGCCAGGATGGGACAGGACCGCAGCCCCAGCATTTT. The chain recombines TRBV4-1 with TRBJ1-5; 8 bases line up with TRBD1. V was pared by 3 bases and J by 7 bases, with 8 bases of the junction left unmatched. CDR1 MGHRA and CDR2 YSYEKL come from the germline V gene. The CDR3 loop spans 15 amino acids.

This clone was seen a handful of times. The chain is built from TRBV11-2 and TRBJ1-1; 8 positions match TRBD1. Germline V gene data show CDR1 as SGHAT and CDR2 as FQNNGV. The ends lost 4 bases at V and 3 bases at J; junction bases unmatched: 7. The CDR3 runs 15 residues. The CDR3 loop is CASSSRTGRYTEAFF. CDR3 nucleotide sequence: TGTGCCAGCAGCTCAAGGACAGGGCGGTACACTGAAGCTTTCTTT.

The chain has TRBV7-2 and TRBJ2-3; weak D call: TRBD2 (6 bases). Germline V CDR1 and CDR2: SGHTA, FQGNSA. Trimming left V 6 bases short and J 4 bases short, with 17 bases between. The CDR3 has 15 residues. CDR3 protein: CASRAGAGSADTQYF. The CDR3 coding sequence is TGTGCCAGCAGGGCCGGGGCCGGGAGTGCAGATACGCAGTATTTT.

V usage is TRBV5-8 and J usage is TRBJ2-5; D is undetermined. Germline CDR1 and CDR2: SGHTS and YDEGEE. CDR3 size: 12 residues. Trimming removed 2 bases at V and 4 bases at J, with 6 bases between. CDR3 in amino acids: CASSLNRETQYF. The CDR3 DNA sequence: TGTGCCAGCAGCTTAAACAGAGAGACCCAGTACTTC.

This CDR3 is CASSVRGRNGYTF. In DNA form, the CDR3 reads TGCGCCAGCAGTGTTAGGGGGCGCAATGGCTACACCTTC. This sequence joins TRBV10-1 and TRBJ1-2, with 7 bases matching TRBD1. The J segment lost 6 bases and the V segment lost 4 bases, leaving 5 bases of the junction unmatched. The CDR3 extends over 13 amino acids. CDR1 is WNHNN and CDR2 is SYGVQD in the germline V gene (reference sequence).

This clone occurred once. Within the sample, other DNA sequences also encode this same CDR3. The rearrangement uses TRBV18 and TRBJ1-1; tentative D call: TRBD1 (6 bases). The CDR3 has 15 amino acids. The V end lost 4 bases, the J end lost 0 bases, and 12 bases lay between the germline ends. CDR1 and CDR2 from the germline V gene are KGHSH and LQKENI. In nucleotides, the CDR3 is TGTGCCAGCTCACTCGGACAGACCCTGAACACTGAAGCTTTCTTT. Translating gives CASSLGQTLNTEAFF.

Details on this clone: Other nucleotide sequences in the sample specify the same CDR3. The V call is TRBV5-1, the J call TRBJ2-5, with D maybe TRBD1 (6 bases). Germline V gene lookup returns CDR1 SGHRS and CDR2 YFSETQ. The CDR3 consists of 15 residues. Trimming took 1 base from V and 0 from J, leaving 10 bases between them. The CDR3 protein is CASSLSGTNQETQYF. CDR3 nucleotides: TGCGCCAGCAGCTTGTCGGGGACAAACCAAGAGACCCAGTACTTC.

About this clone itself: Other DNA variants within this sample encode the same CDR3. The chain has TRBV11-2 and TRBJ2-7; D unresolved. The CDR3 runs 11 residues. Germline-derived CDR1 and CDR2 are SGHAT and FQNNGV. V lost 1 base and J lost 2, with 0 bases in between. The CDR3 sequence: CASSLAYEQYF. The CDR3 DNA follows: TGTGCCAGCAGCTTAGCCTACGAGCAGTACTTC.

This clone showed up just a few times. Other nucleotide sequences in the sample specify the same CDR3. V gene TRBV19 combines with J gene TRBJ1-5; D not certain. Trimming pared 3 bases from V and 4 bases from J, leaving 7 bases between. This CDR3 is built from 13 residues. Germline V CDR1 and CDR2: LNHDA, SQIVND (reference sequence). CDR3 coding DNA: TGTGCCAGTAGTATCAGCCGAAATCAGCCCCAGCATTTT. Its protein is CASSISRNQPQHF.

This clone was detected a few times. The chain joins TRBV2 to TRBJ1-1; D gene unclear. Germline V gene sequence: CDR1 SNHLY, CDR2 FYNNEI. Trimming took 8 bases from V and 4 from J, leaving 14 bases between them. This CDR3 has 13 residues. The CDR3 protein is CASLPEKVTEAFF. The CDR3 coding sequence is TGTGCCAGCCTCCCCGAGAAGGTCACTGAAGCTTTCTTT.

The chain's CDR3 is CASSPPGGPNQPQHF. DNA of the CDR3: TGTGCCAGCAGTCCCCCCGGGGGCCCAAATCAGCCCCAGCATTTT. V usage is TRBV2 and J usage is TRBJ1-5; D may be TRBD1 (6 bases). Germline lookup yields CDR1 SNHLY and CDR2 FYNNEI. The V end was cut by 5 bases, the J end by 4 bases, with 15 bases between. The CDR3 consists of 15 residues.

The chain is built from TRBV25-1 and TRBJ2-5, with 11 bases that match TRBD2. With the DNA end fitting TRBJ2-7 better, the J assignment may be wrong. Germline assignment: CDR1 MGHDK and CDR2 SYGVNS. This CDR3 is built from 17 residues. CDR3 nucleotide sequence: TGTGCCAGCAGTGAATTCGGTAGCGGGAGGGACTGGCACGAGCAGTACTTC. Translating gives CASSEFGSGRDWHEQYF.

J is TRBJ2-7 and V is TRBV2, with 8 nucleotides matching TRBD2. V lost 5 bases and J lost 6; bases outside the gene matches: 12. The CDR3 spans 15 residues. Germline V CDR1 and CDR2: SNHLY, FYNNEI. The CDR3 protein is CASSSFTSGVGEQYF. The DNA of the CDR3 is TGTGCCAGCAGTAGCTTCACTAGCGGAGTAGGCGAGCAGTACTTC. The variable domain in full, completed from reference TRBV2 and TRBJ2-7, reads EPEVTQTPSHQVTQMGQEVILRCVPISNHLYFYWYRQILGQKVEFLVSFYNNEISEKSEIFDDQFSVERPDGSNFTLKIRSTKLEDSAMYFCASSSFTSGVGEQYFGPGTRLTVT.

The chain recombines TRBV4-1 with TRBJ1-5; tentative D call: TRBD1 (6 bases). The CDR3 covers 17 residues. Germline V lookup: CDR1 MGHRA, CDR2 YSYEKL. Trimming stripped 1 base from V and 4 bases from J, with 17 bases between. The CDR3 DNA sequence: TGCGCCAGCAGCCAAGCAGTACAAAAAGGGGGAAATCAGCCCCAGCATTTT. Protein product: CASSQAVQKGGNQPQHF.

V is TRBV9 and J is TRBJ1-1, with TRBD1 identical over 8 bases. V lost 3 bases to trimming and J lost 5 bases; unmatched junction nucleotides: 9. The CDR3 has 15 amino acids. Germline CDR1 and CDR2: SGDLS and YYNGEE. CDR3 DNA: TGTGCCAGCAGCGGTCTCGACAGGGGAGGGACTGAAGCTTTCTTT. Protein product: CASSGLDRGGTEAFF.

J is TRBJ2-5 and V is TRBV27, with a possible D match to TRBD1 (7 bases). Trimming shortened V by 3 bases and J by 2 bases, and 13 bases separated the two germline ends. Germline loops: CDR1 MNHEY, CDR2 SMNVEV (reference sequence). This CDR3 spans 15 amino acids. The DNA of the CDR3 is TGTGCCAGCAGTTTTGGGCAGGGGGGACAAGAGACCCAGTACTTC. The encoded protein is CASSFGQGGQETQYF.

The chain links TRBV5-5 to TRBJ2-2; D is undetermined. The ends were cut back, 3 bases at V and 2 bases at J, with 8 bases in the middle. The CDR3 has 14 residues. Germline CDR1 is SGHKS and CDR2 is YYEKEE (reference sequence). The CDR3 coding sequence is TGTGCCAGCAGCTCTATTATTAACACCGGGGAGCTGTTTTTT. Its translation is CASSSIINTGELFF.

Concerning this clone itself: The same CDR3 is also encoded by other DNA sequences in this sample. The chain carries TRBV19 and TRBJ1-5; D unresolved. The germline V and J ends were trimmed by 3 bases and 0 bases, with 9 bases remaining between them. Per the germline V gene, CDR1 is LNHDA and CDR2 is SQIVND (reference sequence). The CDR3 runs to 15 residues. The CDR3 bases are TGTGCCAGTAGTATCCTGGGTAATAGCAATCAGCCCCAGCATTTT. Translating gives CASSILGNSNQPQHF.

The chain couples TRBV30 to TRBJ2-3; TRBD2 matches at 10 bases. V gave up 4 bases and J gave up 4 bases; unmatched junction bases: 5. Germline V gene sequence: CDR1 GTSNPN, CDR2 SVGIG (reference sequence). The CDR3 runs to 14 residues. CDR3 DNA sequence: TGTGCCTGGAATATAGGGACTAGCGCAGATACGCAGTATTTT. Its translation: CAWNIGTSADTQYF.

In this sample, this clone turned up once. The genes are TRBV28 and TRBJ1-2; D is ambiguous. Germline V gene data show CDR1 as MDHEN and CDR2 as SYDVKM. V lost 3 bases to trimming and J lost 3 bases, with 14 bases between them. CDR3 length: 15 amino acids. The CDR3 reads CASSFSRVLDYGYTF. DNA for the CDR3: TGTGCCAGCAGTTTCTCTCGGGTGCTGGACTATGGCTACACCTTC.

As for this clone: The sample has other DNA sequences that encode this CDR3 too. This sequence joins TRBV6-1 and TRBJ1-1; D is ambiguous. This CDR3 has 12 amino acids. The V gene's germline CDR1 is MNHNS and CDR2 SASEGT. V lost 2 bases, J lost 3 bases, and 4 bases lay in between. The CDR3 region is CASSERDTEAFF. DNA for the CDR3: TGTGCCAGCAGTGAAAGGGACACTGAAGCTTTCTTT.

This sequence joins TRBV5-4 and TRBJ2-1; the D gene is possibly TRBD2 (6 bases). The CDR3 extends over 13 amino acids. Germline loops: CDR1 SGHNT, CDR2 YYREEE (reference sequence). V dropped 4 bases and J dropped 7 bases, with 12 bases sitting between them. The DNA for the CDR3 is TGTGCCAGCAGCAGTGTGACTAGTAATGAGCAGTTCTTC. As protein: CASSSVTSNEQFF.

V usage is TRBV28 and J usage is TRBJ2-7; no definite D call. This CDR3 is 14 amino acids long. V lost 8 bases, J lost 3 bases, and 17 bases lay in between. The germline CDR1 and CDR2 sequences are MDHEN and SYDVKM. CDR3 sequence: CASEEGQVSYEQYF. Here the CDR3 DNA reads TGTGCCAGCGAAGAAGGTCAGGTGAGCTACGAGCAGTACTTC.

The count of this clone is one. The chain carries TRBV2 and TRBJ2-7; tentatively, D is TRBD1 or TRBD2 (5 bases each). Germline loops: CDR1 SNHLY, CDR2 FYNNEI. The CDR3 consists of 16 residues. V dropped 6 bases and J dropped 2 bases, with 20 bases sitting between them. The CDR3 loop reads CASSPGEGKGAYEQYF. The CDR3 DNA reads TGTGCCAGCAGCCCAGGTGAGGGGAAGGGAGCCTACGAGCAGTACTTC.

The chain links TRBV5-1 to TRBJ1-4; the match to TRBD1 covers 7 bases. Germline CDR1 SGHRS, CDR2 YFSETQ. The CDR3 contains 16 residues. After removal of 1 base from V and 0 bases from J, the junction contained 3 bases not matched to a gene. This CDR3 reads CASSLPGTATNEKLFF. CDR3 nucleotide sequence: TGCGCCAGCAGCTTGCCGGGGACAGCAACTAATGAAAAACTGTTTTTT.

V and J are TRBV5-1 and TRBJ2-2; TRBD2 aligns across 8 bases. CDR1 is SGHRS, CDR2 YFSETQ, per germline. With V trimmed by 0 bases and J by 4 bases, 14 bases remained unmatched. CDR3 length: 19 residues. The CDR3 sequence is CASSLVRAAGGGVTGELFF. As DNA, the CDR3 is TGCGCCAGCAGCTTGGTCCGGGCGGCGGGAGGAGGTGTCACCGGGGAGCTGTTTTTT.